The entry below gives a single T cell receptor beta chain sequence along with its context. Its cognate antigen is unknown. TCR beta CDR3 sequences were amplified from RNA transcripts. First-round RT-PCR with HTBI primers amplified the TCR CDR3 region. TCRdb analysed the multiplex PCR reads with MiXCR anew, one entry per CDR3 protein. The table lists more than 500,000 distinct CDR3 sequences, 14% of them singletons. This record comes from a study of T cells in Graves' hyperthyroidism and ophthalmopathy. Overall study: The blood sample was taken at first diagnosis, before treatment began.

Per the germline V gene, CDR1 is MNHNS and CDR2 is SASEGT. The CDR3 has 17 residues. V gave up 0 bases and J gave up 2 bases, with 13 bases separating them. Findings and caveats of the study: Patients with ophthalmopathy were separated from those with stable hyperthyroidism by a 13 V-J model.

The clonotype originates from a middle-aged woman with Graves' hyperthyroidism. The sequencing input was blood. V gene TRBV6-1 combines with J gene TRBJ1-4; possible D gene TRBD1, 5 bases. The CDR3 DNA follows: TGTGCCAGCAGTGAAGCGCCCAGGGTCTTGACTAATGAAAAACTGTTTTTT. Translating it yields CASSEAPRVLTNEKLFF.